These 17 T cell receptor beta chains came from one sample sequenced in a study of patients and donors after allogeneic stem cell transplantation. Using its own MiXCR run on the RT-PCR reads, TCRdb lists one record per CDR3 protein. The sample lists some 960,000 distinct CDR3 sequences, about 20% occurring once. Sequencing was performed on blood, either unsorted or a sorted T cell fraction (not recorded which). The source is a human donor who was either an allogeneic HSCT recipient or a stem cell or donor lymphocyte infusion donor (not recorded which). It is not recorded whose cells these are; they may come from a transplant donor.

This clonotype was observed a few times. One end of the junction varies from germline; a read error may be responsible. V usage is TRBV12-3 or TRBV12-4 and J usage is TRBJ2-7, with 12 nucleotides matching TRBD2. The length of the CDR3 is 15 residues. The CDR3 DNA reads TGTGCCAGCAGTCTAGCGGGGGGGCCAGGTTACGAGCAGTACTTC. It is translated as CASSLAGGPGYEQYF.

This clonotype has only a few counts. The CDR3 here is CASSRAGGRDEQYF. CDR3 bases: TGTGCCAGCAGCAGAGCGGGTGGAAGGGACGAGCAGTACTTC. The rearrangement joins TRBV12-3 or TRBV12-4 to TRBJ2-7, with D possibly TRBD2 on 6 matching bases. The CDR3 runs 14 residues. The ends were cut back, 6 bases at V and 5 bases at J, with 17 bases in the middle.

V is TRBV6-5 and J is TRBJ1-2; D is perhaps TRBD1 (6 bases). CDR3 length equals 15 residues. Germline CDR1 is MNHEY and CDR2 is SVGAGI. V lost 4 bases to trimming and J lost 6 bases, with 18 bases between them. This CDR3 reads CASSSPEGGQHGYTF. The CDR3 DNA reads TGTGCCAGCAGTTCCCCTGAAGGGGGGCAGCATGGCTACACCTTC.

The chain's CDR3 is CSAIEGTAKNIQYF. The DNA for the CDR3 is TGCAGTGCTATTGAGGGGACTGCCAAAAACATTCAGTACTTC. The V gene is TRBV20-1, the J gene TRBJ2-4, with D possibly TRBD2 on 6 matching bases. The CDR3 spans 14 residues. Trimming cost V 4 bases and J 1 base, with 11 bases left between them. Germline values: CDR1 DFQATT, CDR2 SNEGSKA (reference sequence).

The chain carries TRBV5-1 and TRBJ2-7; 8 nucleotides line up with TRBD2. CDR1 is SGHRS and CDR2 is YFSETQ in the germline V gene. V dropped 5 bases and J dropped 2; count of bases not matched to a gene: 6. The CDR3 has 14 amino acids. The CDR3 DNA reads TGCGCCAGCAGTTTTAGCGGGGTTGCCTACGAGCAGTACTTC. Its protein product is CASSFSGVAYEQYF.

This clonotype appeared a few times. The genes are TRBV27 and TRBJ1-1; D is unresolved. This CDR3 comprises 15 residues. In germline, CDR1 is MNHEY, CDR2 SMNVEV (reference sequence). The V end lost 6 bases, the J end lost 5 bases, and 19 bases lay between the germline ends. Here the CDR3 DNA reads TGTGCCAGCAGCCCTAAATACAGCGGACGGACTGAAGCTTTCTTT. Protein: CASSPKYSGRTEAFF.

The chain employs TRBV7-2 and TRBJ1-4; D is uncertain. Germline V CDR1 and CDR2: SGHTA, FQGNSA. V lost 5 bases to trimming and J lost 3 bases, with 13 bases between them. The CDR3 runs 15 residues. DNA for the CDR3: TGTGCCAGCAGCAGACGAGGTGCGCCTAATGAAAAACTGTTTTTT. This translates into CASSRRGAPNEKLFF. Looking up the rest from reference TRBV7-2 and TRBJ1-4 gives the full variable domain: GAGVSQSPSNKVTEKGKDVELRCDPISGHTALYWYRQSLGQGLEFLIYFQGNSAPDKSGLPSDRFSAERTGGSVSTLTIQRTQQEDSAVYLCASSRRGAPNEKLFFGSGTQLSVL.

The chain's CDR3 is CASSLRWDLRETQYF. The CDR3 bases are TGCGCCAGCAGTTTGAGGTGGGACCTAAGGGAGACCCAGTACTTC. V usage is TRBV5-1 and J usage is TRBJ2-5; perhaps D is TRBD1 or TRBD2 (5 bases each). Germline V gene sequence: CDR1 SGHRS, CDR2 YFSETQ. This CDR3 spans 15 amino acids. The V end lost 5 bases, the J end lost 5 bases, and 19 bases lay between the germline ends.

The J gene is TRBJ2-1, the V gene TRBV10-3, with TRBD1 matching 7 bases. Germline CDR1 and CDR2: ENHRY and SYGVKD. J gave up 7 bases and V 0 bases, and 6 bases lay outside the gene matches. The CDR3 length is 15 residues. The CDR3 sequence: CAISESTGVGNEQFF. The DNA of the CDR3 is TGTGCCATCAGTGAGTCAACAGGGGTTGGGAATGAGCAGTTCTTC.

The gene calls are TRBV7-9 and TRBJ2-7, with D perhaps assigned TRBD1 or TRBD2 (5 bases each). CDR1 is SEHNR, CDR2 FQNEAQ, per germline (reference sequence). Trimming cost V 4 bases and J 4 bases, with 14 bases left between them. The CDR3 has 14 residues. The DNA for the CDR3 is TGTGCCAGCAGCTCCCGGGGACGGGCATACGAGCAGTACTTC. Its translation: CASSSRGRAYEQYF.

The CDR3 nucleotides are TGCGCCAGCAGCCCCGCCGTCGGGACTCGTGGAAATGAGCAGTTCTTC. Protein sequence: CASSPAVGTRGNEQFF. The chain combines TRBV5-1 with TRBJ2-1; perhaps TRBD2 as D (6 bases). From germline, CDR1 is SGHRS and CDR2 YFSETQ. Trimming took off 4 bases at V and 7 bases at J, with 21 bases between the two ends. The CDR3 is made up of 16 amino acids. Combining the CDR3 with reference TRBV5-1 and TRBJ2-1 gives the whole variable domain KAGVTQTPRYLIKTRGQQVTLSCSPISGHRSVSWYQQTPGQGLQFLFEYFSETQRNKGNFPGRFSGRQFSNSRSEMNVSTLELGDSALYLCASSPAVGTRGNEQFFGPGTRLTVL.

This clonotype was detected only a few times. The CDR3 coding sequence is TGTGCCAGCAGCCTTGGGACAAATTCGCGCTATGGCTACACCTTC. This gives the protein CASSLGTNSRYGYTF. V usage is TRBV3-1 and J usage is TRBJ1-2; TRBD1 is a possible D gene (6 bases). Germline loops: CDR1 LGHDT, CDR2 YNNKEL (reference sequence). CDR3 length: 15 residues. Trimming removed 4 bases at V and 4 bases at J, with 16 bases between.

Note on this clonotype: One junction end does not reproduce the germline sequence, and a read error may be involved. V is TRBV18 and J is TRBJ2-7; TRBD2 might be the D (6 bases). Germline V CDR1 and CDR2: KGHSH, LQKENI. The CDR3 has 15 amino acids. The DNA of the CDR3 is TGTGCCAGCCCACCAAAGGCGGGACCACAATACGAGCAGTACTTC. Translating gives CASPPKAGPQYEQYF.

This clonotype turned up a few times. V gene TRBV9 combines with J gene TRBJ2-1; no clear D. The CDR3 sequence is 13 residues long. The V gene's germline CDR1 is SGDLS and CDR2 YYNGEE. V was clipped by 0 bases and J by 6 bases, with 7 bases between them. The CDR3 nucleotides read TGTGCCAGCAGCGTAGGCTCCACCAATGAGCAGTTCTTC. Encoded protein: CASSVGSTNEQFF.

This clonotype was seen only a few times. This rearrangement joins TRBV12-3 or TRBV12-4 to TRBJ2-1; a weak D match, TRBD1 (6 bases). The V and J ends lost 9 bases and 7 bases respectively, with 13 bases between them. The CDR3 runs to 12 residues. In nucleotides, the CDR3 is TGTGCCAGTCAAGGTACAGGGAATGAGCAGTTCTTC. It encodes CASQGTGNEQFF.

This clonotype was observed at least ten times. V and J are TRBV20-1 and TRBJ1-1; tentative D call: TRBD1 (6 bases). The germline gives CDR1 DFQATT, CDR2 SNEGSKA (reference sequence). The CDR3 contains 13 residues. V was shortened by 6 bases and J by 2 bases, with 13 bases between the two germline ends. In DNA, the CDR3 is TGCAGTGCCCCAGGACAGTTAAACACTGAAGCTTTCTTT. Translated: CSAPGQLNTEAFF.

This clonotype came up a few times. CDR3 in amino acids: CASSWVRTSGRYEQYF. The CDR3 DNA sequence: TGTGCCAGCAGCTGGGTAAGGACTAGCGGGCGCTACGAGCAGTACTTC. This chain uses TRBV27 with TRBJ2-7; 11 nucleotides match TRBD2. Germline V lookup: CDR1 MNHEY, CDR2 SMNVEV (reference sequence). This CDR3 has 16 amino acids. V was clipped by 6 bases and J by 3 bases; unmatched bases: 10.